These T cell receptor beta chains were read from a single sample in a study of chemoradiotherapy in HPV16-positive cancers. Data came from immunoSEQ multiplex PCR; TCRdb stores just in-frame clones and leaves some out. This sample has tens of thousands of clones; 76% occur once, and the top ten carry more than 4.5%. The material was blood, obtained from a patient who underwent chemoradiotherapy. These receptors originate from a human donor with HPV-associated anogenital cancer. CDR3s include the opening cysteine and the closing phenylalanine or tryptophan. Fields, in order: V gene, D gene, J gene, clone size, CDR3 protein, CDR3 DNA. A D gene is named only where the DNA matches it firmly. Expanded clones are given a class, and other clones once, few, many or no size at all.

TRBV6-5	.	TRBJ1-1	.	CASSYSRGGTEAFF	TGTGCCAGCAGTTACTCTAGAGGGGGCACTGAAGCTTTCTTT
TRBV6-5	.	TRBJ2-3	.	CASSYPRYSTDTQYF	TGTGCCAGCAGTTACCCTAGATATAGCACAGATACGCAGTATTTT
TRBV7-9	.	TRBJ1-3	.	CASRDGNTIYF	TGTGCCAGCAGAGATGGAAACACCATATATTTT
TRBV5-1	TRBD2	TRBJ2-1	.	CASSLLASGGHSSYNEQFF	TGCGCCAGCAGCTTGTTAGCTAGCGGGGGTCACAGCTCCTACAATGAGCAGTTCTTC
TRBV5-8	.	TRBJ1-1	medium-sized	CASSLAGTNTEAFF	TGTGCCAGCAGCTTGGCTGGGACCAACACTGAAGCTTTCTTT
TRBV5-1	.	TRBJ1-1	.	CASTHGTAGNTEAFF	TGCGCCAGCACCCACGGGACCGCCGGCAACACTGAAGCTTTCTTT
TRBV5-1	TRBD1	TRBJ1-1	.	CASSTGQGNTEASF	TGCGCCAGCAGCACGGGACAGGGGAACACTGAAGCTTCCTTT
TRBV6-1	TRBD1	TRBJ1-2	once	CASSGGQGRGGYTF	TGTGCCAGCAGTGGGGGACAGGGCCGGGGAGGCTACACCTTC
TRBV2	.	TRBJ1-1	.	CASSEEFRAGAVIFEAFF	TGTGCCAGCAGTGAAGAGTTCAGAGCAGGTGCCGTCATTTTTGAAGCTTTCTTT
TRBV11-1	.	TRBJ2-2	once	CASSSYGELFF	TGTGCCAGCAGCAGCTACGGGGAGCTGTTTTTT
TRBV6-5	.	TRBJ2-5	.	CAVGPRRETQYF	TGTGCCGTGGGGCCGCGCCGAGAGACCCAGTACTTC
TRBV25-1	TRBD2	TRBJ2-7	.	CASSGRGGLVPEQYF	TGTGCCAGCAGTGGTAGAGGGGGACTAGTCCCCGAGCAGTACTTC
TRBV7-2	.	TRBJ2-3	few	CASRPGVVQDTQYF	TGTGCCAGCAGGCCCGGGGTGGTTCAAGATACGCAGTATTTT
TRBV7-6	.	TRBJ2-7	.	CASSLAGRSYEQYF	TGTGCCAGCAGCTTAGCGGGACGGTCCTACGAGCAGTACTTC
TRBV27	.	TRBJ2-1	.	CASSPAGANVNEQFF	TGTGCCAGCAGTCCCGCGGGGGCTAATGTAAATGAGCAGTTCTTC
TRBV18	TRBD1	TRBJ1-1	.	CASSLGDRRSGTEAFF	TGTGCCAGCTCACTGGGGGACAGGCGGAGTGGCACTGAAGCTTTCTTT
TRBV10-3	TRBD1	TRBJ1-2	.	CAIGGDRGSPVYGYTF	TGTGCCATCGGGGGGGACAGAGGTAGTCCGGTTTATGGCTACACCTTC
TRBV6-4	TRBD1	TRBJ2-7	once	CASSDIGTGASSYEQYF	TGTGCCAGCAGTGACATCGGGACAGGGGCCAGCTCCTACGAGCAGTACTTC
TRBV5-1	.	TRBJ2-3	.	CASSLDGGADTQYF	TGCGCCAGCAGCTTGGACGGGGGAGCAGATACGCAGTATTTT
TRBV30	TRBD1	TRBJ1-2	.	CAWTRDQGAGGYTF	TGTGCCTGGACTCGCGATCAGGGGGCAGGGGGCTACACCTTC
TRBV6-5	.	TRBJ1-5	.	CASSYGRDGQPQHF	TGTGCCAGCAGTTACGGTAGGGACGGACAGCCCCAGCATTTT
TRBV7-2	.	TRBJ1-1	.	CASSFRGENTEAFF	TGTGCCAGCAGCTTTCGAGGGGAGAACACTGAAGCTTTCTTT
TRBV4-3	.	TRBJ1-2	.	CASSQDRGSYGYTF	TGCGCCAGCAGCCAAGATCGGGGTTCCTATGGCTACACCTTC
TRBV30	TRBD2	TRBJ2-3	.	CAWSGGADTQYF	TGTGCCTGGAGCGGGGGGGCAGATACGCAGTATTTT
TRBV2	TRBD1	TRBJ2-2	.	CASKLQGTNTGELFF	TGTGCCAGCAAGCTACAGGGGACGAACACCGGGGAGCTGTTTTTT
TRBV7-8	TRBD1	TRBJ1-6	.	CASSPTGASNSPLHF	TGTGCCAGCAGTCCCACAGGGGCCTCTAATTCACCCCTCCACTTT
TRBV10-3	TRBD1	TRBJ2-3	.	CAIGGQATDTQYF	TGTGCCATCGGGGGACAGGCGACAGATACGCAGTATTTT
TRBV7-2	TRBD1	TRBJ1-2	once	CASSWTGQGRSNYGYTF	TGTGCCAGCAGCTGGACGGGACAGGGCCGTTCTAACTATGGCTACACCTTC
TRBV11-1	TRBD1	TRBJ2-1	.	CASSLALEGGMQFF	TGTGCCAGCAGCTTAGCGCTGGAAGGGGGCATGCAGTTCTTC
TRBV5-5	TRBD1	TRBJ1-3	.	CASSLQGTGNTIYF	TGTGCCAGCAGCTTACAGGGGACTGGAAACACCATATATTTT
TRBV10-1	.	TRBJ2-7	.	CAIYGGDEQYF	TGCGCCATCTATGGAGGGGACGAGCAGTACTTC
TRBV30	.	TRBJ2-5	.	CAWTKAAGQETQYF	TGTGCCTGGACAAAGGCGGCAGGACAAGAGACCCAGTACTTC
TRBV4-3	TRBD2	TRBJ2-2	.	CASSQVAGVPTGELFF	TGCGCCAGCAGCCAAGTAGCGGGGGTTCCCACCGGGGAGCTGTTTTTT
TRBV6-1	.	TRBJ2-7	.	CASIADSYEQYF	TGTGCCAGCATTGCGGACTCCTACGAGCAGTACTTC
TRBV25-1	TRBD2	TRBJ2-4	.	CASSDWTSGGLAKNIQYF	TGTGCCAGCAGTGATTGGACTAGCGGGGGCTTAGCCAAAAACATTCAGTACTTC
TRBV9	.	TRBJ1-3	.	CASSVEVGEDTIYF	TGTGCCAGCAGCGTAGAGGTAGGAGAAGACACCATATATTTT
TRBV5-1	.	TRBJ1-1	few	CASSGHPLSNTEAFF	TGCGCCAGCAGCGGCCATCCCCTCTCGAACACTGAAGCTTTCTTT
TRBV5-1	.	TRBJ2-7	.	CASSLGLEQYF	TGCGCCAGCAGCTTGGGGCTCGAGCAGTACTTC
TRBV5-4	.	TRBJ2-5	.	CASSLGPAGETQYF	TGTGCCAGCAGCTTGGGACCGGCGGGGGAGACCCAGTACTTC
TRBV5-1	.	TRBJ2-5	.	CASSTKDIQETQYF	TGCGCCAGCAGCACCAAAGACATACAAGAGACCCAGTACTTC
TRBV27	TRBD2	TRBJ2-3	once	CATATTRGWDTQYF	TGTGCCACAGCAACGACGCGGGGGTGGGATACGCAGTATTTT
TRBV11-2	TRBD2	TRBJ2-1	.	CASSLLLADYGNEQFF	TGTGCCAGCAGCTTACTCCTAGCGGATTATGGGAATGAGCAGTTCTTC
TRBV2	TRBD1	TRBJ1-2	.	CASSPRTGAIGNYGYTF	TGTGCCAGCAGCCCTCGGACAGGGGCTATCGGGAACTATGGCTACACCTTC
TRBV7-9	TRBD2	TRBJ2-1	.	CASSLRLAGTEQFF	TGTGCCAGCAGCTTAAGGCTAGCGGGGACAGAGCAGTTCTTC
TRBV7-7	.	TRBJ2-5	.	CASSLLPRTGETQYF	TGTGCCAGCAGCCTACTTCCGCGGACCGGGGAGACCCAGTACTTC
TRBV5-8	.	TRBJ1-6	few	CASSLPNLRWDSPLHF	TGTGCCAGCAGCTTGCCCAACTTACGTTGGGATTCACCCCTCCACTTT
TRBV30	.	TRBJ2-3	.	CAWGGLLSTDTQYF	TGTGCCTGGGGGGGACTCCTGTCCACAGATACGCAGTATTTT
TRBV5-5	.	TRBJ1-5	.	CASSLAGGDNQPQHF	TGTGCCAGCAGCTTGGCCGGGGGGGATAATCAGCCCCAGCATTTT
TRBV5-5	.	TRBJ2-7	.	CASSLPHYEQYF	TGTGCCAGCAGCTTGCCACACTACGAGCAGTACTTC
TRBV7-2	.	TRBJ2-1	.	CASSITGAGAAYNEQFF	TGTGCCAGCAGCATCACCGGGGCGGGGGCAGCCTACAATGAGCAGTTCTTC
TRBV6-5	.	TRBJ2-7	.	CASSRDRAYEQYF	TGTGCCAGCAGTCGAGACAGAGCCTACGAGCAGTACTTC
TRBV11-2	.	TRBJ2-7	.	CASSRDRGGTYEQYF	TGTGCCAGCAGCCGAGACAGGGGAGGGACCTACGAGCAGTACTTC
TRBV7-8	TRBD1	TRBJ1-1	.	CASSSTGGGYSTEAFF	TGTGCCAGCAGCTCGACAGGGGGCGGTTACAGCACTGAAGCTTTCTTT
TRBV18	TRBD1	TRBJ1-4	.	CASSTGTEKDEKLFF	TGTGCCAGCTCGACTGGGACAGAGAAGGATGAAAAACTGTTTTTT
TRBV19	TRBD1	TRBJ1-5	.	CASSIYGQGYQPQHF	TGTGCCAGTAGTATATACGGACAGGGTTATCAGCCCCAGCATTTT